What follows describes a single T cell receptor (beta chain). This entry is derived from a study of OX40 agonist ivuxolimab in advanced cancers. Study in general: One patient with hepatocellular carcinoma and two with cutaneous melanoma, three in all, had partial responses.

CDR3 length: 13 amino acids. Germline V CDR1 and CDR2: SQVTM, ANQGSEA. The germline V and J ends were trimmed by 6 bases and 0 bases, with 10 bases remaining between them. Measured with immunoSEQ multiplex PCR; TCRdb has only the in-frame clones, and not every one. The sample lists tens of thousands of clones; 86% were seen once. This sequence joins TRBV29-1 and TRBJ2-3, with D possibly matching TRBD2 (5 bases). Source: CD4+ or CD8+ T cells sorted from blood, taken in a trial of the OX40 agonist ivuxolimab. The sequence was collected from an adult with an advanced solid tumor such as melanoma, head and neck, liver or kidney cancer. CDR3 region: CSVGIPSTDTQYF. CDR3 in DNA: TGCAGCGTCGGGATCCCTAGCACAGATACGCAGTATTTT.